Below are 22 T cell receptor beta chains sequenced from a single sample in a study of T cell responses to AZD1222 COVID-19 vaccine. Sequencing used immunoSEQ multiplex PCR; TCRdb keeps in-frame clones, though not all of them. In the table there are around 73,000 clones, roughly 89% of which are singletons. The sequences come from peripheral blood, collected 28 days after the second AZD1222 dose. All receptors derive from an adult who received the AZD1222 COVID-19 vaccine.

This chain connects TRBV7-9 to TRBJ1-1; 9 bases line up with TRBD1. Germline V lookup: CDR1 SEHNR, CDR2 FQNEAQ (reference sequence). The CDR3 runs to 14 residues. The junction had 6 bases not matched to a gene; V was cut back by 3 bases and J by 7 bases. The CDR3 DNA follows: TGTGCCAGCAGCTTCGGGACAGGGTGGGGTGAAGCTTTCTTT. Protein: CASSFGTGWGEAFF.

The table lists this clone with a count of one. The chain uses TRBV20-1 and TRBJ1-3; D call uncertain. The CDR3 sequence is 12 residues long. V lost 3 bases and J lost 2, with 5 bases in between. Germline loops: CDR1 DFQATT, CDR2 SNEGSKA (reference sequence). The CDR3 DNA sequence: TGCAGTGCTAGTCGGACTGGAAACACCATATATTTT. Translation: CSASRTGNTIYF.

The rearrangement uses TRBV11-2 and TRBJ1-2, with D perhaps matching TRBD1 (6 bases). Germline CDR1 and CDR2: SGHAT and FQNNGV. The CDR3 is 15 residues long. Between the trimmed V and J ends, which lost 4 bases and 7 bases, there was a span of 19 bases. The CDR3: CASSSALGGDSGYTF. The CDR3 DNA reads as TGTGCCAGCAGCTCTGCTTTAGGGGGGGATAGTGGCTACACCTTC.

The chain carries TRBV18 and TRBJ2-2, with D tentatively TRBD1 or TRBD2 (5 bases each). Trimming took off 1 base at V and 4 bases at J, with 13 bases between the two ends. CDR1 is KGHSH and CDR2 is LQKENI in the germline V gene. This CDR3 has 16 amino acids. CDR3: CASSPLGTALTGELFF. DNA of the CDR3: TGTGCCAGCTCACCACTTGGGACGGCCCTCACCGGGGAGCTGTTTTTT. The full variable domain, with the rest looked up from reference TRBV18 and TRBJ2-2, is NAGVMQNPRHLVRRRGQEARLRCSPMKGHSHVYWYRQLPEEGLKFMVYLQKENIIDESGMPKERFSAEFPKEGPSILRIQQVVRGDSAAYFCASSPLGTALTGELFFGEGSRLTVL.

This chain joins TRBV2 and TRBJ2-1; TRBD2 might be the D (6 bases). Trimming left V 6 bases short and J 7 bases short, with 13 bases between. Germline CDR1 reads SNHLY; CDR2 reads FYNNEI. This CDR3 is 13 amino acids long. CDR3 loop: CASRRLGSNEQFF. The CDR3 region has the DNA TGTGCCAGCAGACGACTAGGTTCGAATGAGCAGTTCTTC.

The chain links TRBV19 to TRBJ1-4; the match to TRBD1 covers 10 bases. Germline CDR1 reads LNHDA; CDR2 reads SQIVND (reference sequence). The CDR3 length is 15 residues. Losses at the gene ends were 4 bases for V and 8 bases for J; bases not matched to a gene: 7. CDR3 in DNA: TGTGCCAGTAGTAAGGCCGGGACAGGGGTAGAAAAACTGTTTTTT. Protein: CASSKAGTGVEKLFF. The full variable domain, rest sourced from reference TRBV19 and TRBJ1-4, is DGGITQSPKYLFRKEGQNVTLSCEQNLNHDAMYWYRQDPGQGLRLIYYSQIVNDFQKGDIAEGYSVSREKKESFPLTVTSAQKNPTAFYLCASSKAGTGVEKLFFGSGTQLSVL.

This clone appeared a few times. V is TRBV19 and J is TRBJ1-2, with 11 bases aligning to TRBD1. CDR1 and CDR2 (germline): LNHDA, SQIVND (reference sequence). This CDR3 comprises 16 residues. The trim removed 6 bases at V and 3 bases at J, leaving 9 bases unmatched. DNA for the CDR3: TGTGCCAGTAGAACCTCACAGGACAGGGGGCACTATGGCTACACCTTC. Protein product: CASRTSQDRGHYGYTF.

The chain joins TRBV5-1 to TRBJ2-1; 11 bases match TRBD2. V was clipped by 0 bases and J by 8 bases; unmatched bases: 7. CDR1 and CDR2 (germline): SGHRS, YFSETQ. There are 16 residues in the CDR3. CDR3 sequence: CASSLAQLAGVDEQFF. CDR3 nucleotides: TGCGCCAGCAGCTTGGCCCAACTAGCGGGAGTGGATGAGCAGTTCTTC. The whole variable domain, remainder taken from reference TRBV5-1 and TRBJ2-1, is KAGVTQTPRYLIKTRGQQVTLSCSPISGHRSVSWYQQTPGQGLQFLFEYFSETQRNKGNFPGRFSGRQFSNSRSEMNVSTLELGDSALYLCASSLAQLAGVDEQFFGPGTRLTVL.

The rearrangement joins TRBV30 to TRBJ2-2; 12 positions match TRBD2. CDR1 GTSNPN and CDR2 SVGIG come from the germline V gene (reference sequence). The CDR3 is 18 amino acids. J lost 7 bases, V lost 1 base, and 13 bases had no gene match. CDR3 sequence: CAWSASGTSGRGGGELFF. Written as DNA, the CDR3 is TGTGCCTGGAGTGCCTCCGGGACTAGCGGGCGAGGCGGCGGGGAGCTGTTTTTT. Supplemented by reference TRBV30 and TRBJ2-2, the full variable domain reads SQTIHQWPATLVQPVGSPLSLECTVEGTSNPNLYWYRQAAGRGLQLLFYSVGIGQISSEVPQNLSASRPQDRQFILSSKKLLLSDSGFYLCAWSASGTSGRGGGELFFGEGSRLTVL.

This sequence joins TRBV10-3 and TRBJ1-6; possibly TRBD1 for D (6 bases). Trimming took off 2 bases at V and 10 bases at J, with 15 bases between the two ends. The CDR3 has 15 amino acids. CDR1 and CDR2 (germline): ENHRY, SYGVKD. CDR3 DNA: TGTGCCATCAGTGAGCCCCAGGGAAGGGGGTCACCCCTCCACTTT. Translation gives CAISEPQGRGSPLHF.

The V call is TRBV24-1, the J call TRBJ1-1; D is possibly TRBD1 (5 bases). There are 14 residues in the CDR3. CDR1 is KGHDR, CDR2 SFDVKD, per germline. Trimming stripped 7 bases from V and 1 base from J, with 12 bases between. CDR3 amino acids: CATRNSGANTEAFF. The CDR3 DNA reads as TGTGCCACCAGAAATAGCGGGGCGAACACTGAAGCTTTCTTT.

V and J are TRBV5-1 and TRBJ2-3, with a weak D call TRBD2 (5 bases). Germline V gives CDR1 SGHRS, CDR2 YFSETQ. The V end lost 4 bases, the J end lost 6 bases, and 12 bases lay between the germline ends. This CDR3 comprises 13 residues. DNA of the CDR3: TGCGCCAGCAGCACAACCTTAGCGGATACGCAGTATTTT. The encoded protein is CASSTTLADTQYF.

The CDR3 spells CASSVLGSYGYTF. The CDR3 nucleotides read TGTGCCAGCTCCGTCTTAGGGAGCTATGGCTACACCTTC. The rearrangement joins TRBV5-4 to TRBJ1-2; the D is unclear. Germline CDR1 and CDR2: SGHNT and YYREEE (reference sequence). V was trimmed by 7 bases and J by 4 bases, leaving 14 bases between them. This CDR3 has 13 amino acids.

This clone was counted between two and nine times. The V call is TRBV11-2, the J call TRBJ2-2, with 7 bases identical to TRBD2. Germline CDR1 is SGHAT and CDR2 is FQNNGV. The CDR3 has 17 amino acids. The V gene end was trimmed by 2 bases and the J gene end by 7 bases; junction bases not matched to a gene: 13. The CDR3 protein is CASSLISGGRAVGELFF. The CDR3 nucleotides are TGTGCCAGCAGCTTAATAAGCGGAGGGAGGGCCGTCGGGGAGCTGTTTTTT.

This clone has just a few counts. The chain employs TRBV15 and TRBJ1-2; TRBD1 is a possible D gene (5 bases). V lost 1 base, J lost 4 bases, and 7 bases lay in between. In germline, CDR1 is LNHNV, CDR2 YYDKDF (reference sequence). This CDR3 contains 13 residues. For the CDR3, the DNA is TGTGCCACCAGCAGAGGACAGATCTATGGCTACACCTTC. It encodes CATSRGQIYGYTF.

The J gene is TRBJ1-3, the V gene TRBV27; TRBD1 might be the D (6 bases). Trimming shortened V by 0 bases and J by 3 bases, and 12 bases separated the two germline ends. The length of the CDR3 is 16 residues. The germline V gene has CDR1 MNHEY and CDR2 SMNVEV (reference sequence). This CDR3 is CASSLSSGAGGNTIYF. The CDR3 bases are TGTGCCAGCAGTTTATCATCGGGGGCCGGTGGAAACACCATATATTTT.

The chain uses TRBV6-5 and TRBJ1-2; TRBD1 matches at 8 bases. V lost 2 bases, J lost 13 bases, and 9 bases stayed unmatched. The length of the CDR3 is 13 residues. The germline CDR1 and CDR2 sequences are MNHEY and SVGAGI. The CDR3 here is CASSYTGRQGRTF. DNA of the CDR3: TGTGCCAGCAGTTACACGGGTCGACAGGGGCGCACCTTC.

CDR3 region: CASSLTRTVRGYTF. CDR3 coding DNA: TGTGCCAGCAGTTTAACCCGGACAGTAAGGGGCTACACCTTC. The rearrangement joins TRBV28 to TRBJ1-2; a possible D gene is TRBD1 (6 bases). The V gene lost 2 bases and the J gene lost 8 bases, with 15 bases spanning the gap. Germline V gene data show CDR1 as MDHEN and CDR2 as SYDVKM. The CDR3 totals 14 residues.

This chain connects TRBV23-1 to TRBJ1-2, with 8 bases fitting TRBD1. TRBV23-1 is noted as an ORF with a role that remains uncertain. V shed 9 bases, J shed 4 bases, and the junction held 7 bases outside the gene matches. The CDR3 extends over 13 amino acids. CDR3 DNA: TGCGCCAGACGGACAGGGCCTTGCTATGGCTACACCTTC. This gives the protein CARRTGPCYGYTF.

The chain has TRBV6-5 and TRBJ2-1, with 7 bases identical to TRBD2. Trimming cost V 7 bases and J 6 bases; bases outside gene matches: 9. Germline V lookup: CDR1 MNHEY, CDR2 SVGAGI. There are 14 residues in the CDR3. The CDR3 loop is CASTPSGGPNEQFF. The CDR3, as DNA: TGTGCCAGCACCCCCTCGGGAGGCCCCAATGAGCAGTTCTTC.

The chain has TRBV4-1 and TRBJ2-5, with D uncertain. Germline V gene data show CDR1 as MGHRA and CDR2 as YSYEKL. The germline V and J ends were trimmed by 6 bases and 1 base, with 9 bases remaining between them. This CDR3 has 13 residues. The CDR3 coding sequence is TGCGCCAGCAGTCATCAGGTCCAAGAGACCCAGTACTTC. Translated, it gives CASSHQVQETQYF.

The chain has TRBV27 and TRBJ2-5; possible D gene TRBD2, 6 bases. The V end was cut by 6 bases, the J end by 5 bases, with 16 bases between. The CDR3 is 14 amino acids. The V gene's germline CDR1 is MNHEY and CDR2 SMNVEV (reference sequence). This CDR3 reads CASRPMTSTETQYF. DNA of the CDR3: TGTGCCAGCAGGCCAATGACTAGTACGGAGACCCAGTACTTC.